A single sample is the source of the 30 T cell receptor beta chains below, sequenced in a study of blood T cells in healthy people across ages. PCR was performed a second time for about 6 to 12 cycles using a sample-barcoded 5' primer and a J-beta primer mix. TCRdb re-analysed the 5' RACE reads in MiXCR, keeping a single row per CDR3 protein. Of over a million distinct CDR3 sequences listed, almost 25% are singletons. The sample also formed part of further work on T cells of mothers and their children.

The material sequenced was blood. The receptors were gathered from a girl aged 2-9 years in good health.

This clonotype has only a few counts. This rearrangement joins TRBV29-1 to TRBJ2-7, with D possibly called TRBD1 or TRBD2 (7 bases each). The germline CDR1 and CDR2 sequences are SQVTM and ANQGSEA. There are 12 residues in the CDR3. V was clipped by 4 bases and J by 7 bases, with 14 bases between them. The CDR3 region is CSVGPGGGEQYF. The CDR3 DNA reads TGCAGCGTTGGTCCAGGGGGGGGAGAGCAGTACTTC.

This clonotype appeared a few times. V usage is TRBV19 and J usage is TRBJ1-1; maybe TRBD1 (5 bases). V was pared by 10 bases and J by 6 bases, with 15 bases between. The CDR3 runs 12 residues. Germline values: CDR1 LNHDA, CDR2 SQIVND (reference sequence). The CDR3 nucleotides read TGTGCCATCATCCGGGACGGGGCTGAAGCTTTCTTT. It encodes CAIIRDGAEAFF.

This chain connects TRBV2 to TRBJ2-1; D is unclear. The CDR3 loop spans 13 amino acids. Germline CDR1 reads SNHLY; CDR2 reads FYNNEI. V shed 2 bases and J shed 5 bases, with 7 bases lying between them. Here the CDR3 reads CASSELRNNEQFF. Here the CDR3 DNA reads TGTGCCAGCAGTGAACTGCGGAACAATGAGCAGTTCTTC.

There are a few counts of this clonotype. For the CDR3, the DNA is TGCAGTGTCCTTTCCAGCGGGATTTTAAATACGCAGTATTTT. Protein sequence: CSVLSSGILNTQYF. The chain combines TRBV20-1 with TRBJ2-3; 7 bases agree with TRBD2. V lost 7 bases and J lost 7; bases outside the gene matches: 14. CDR1 is DFQATT, CDR2 SNEGSKA, per germline (reference sequence). CDR3 length: 14 residues.

A few counts support this clonotype. The CDR3 DNA is TGTGCCAGCGGGTTCCCGGACAGGAGAGGGGAGACCCAGTACTTC. Encoded protein: CASGFPDRRGETQYF. The chain uses TRBV2 and TRBJ2-5; 7 bases are shared with TRBD1. From germline, CDR1 is SNHLY and CDR2 FYNNEI. V lost 8 bases to trimming and J lost 5 bases; unmatched junction nucleotides: 14. There are 15 residues in the CDR3.

V and J are TRBV21-1 and TRBJ2-7; the table calls TRBD1, which could not be checked here. TRBV21-1 is deemed a pseudogene. The CDR3 is 14 amino acids. The CDR3 protein is CATPGPLNSYEQYF. CDR3 nucleotide sequence: TGTGCCACCCCAGGACCTTTAAACTCCTACGAGCAGTACTTC.

This clonotype was counted a few times. This rearrangement joins TRBV5-1 to TRBJ1-1, with 7 bases aligning to TRBD1. Per the germline V gene, CDR1 is SGHRS and CDR2 is YFSETQ. V lost 0 bases to trimming and J lost 1 base; unmatched junction nucleotides: 6. The CDR3 totals 16 residues. CDR3 in amino acids: CASSLEGQRPNTEAFF. Written as DNA, the CDR3 is TGCGCCAGCAGCTTGGAGGGACAGAGACCGAACACTGAAGCTTTCTTT.

Turning to this clonotype: The junction differs from germline at one of its ends, possibly a read error. V usage is TRBV20-1 and J usage is TRBJ2-5; no reliable D call. CDR1 and CDR2 (germline): DFQATT, SNEGSKA (reference sequence). The CDR3 spans 16 residues. The CDR3 is CSARDREGSTQESQYF. Written as DNA, the CDR3 is TGCAGTGCTAGAGATAGAGAAGGTAGTACGCAAGAGAGCCAGTACTTC.

Here the CDR3 DNA reads TGCAGTGCTACCCCCGTCGGGGTATACCAGTACTTC. This translates into CSATPVGVYQYF. J is TRBJ2-5 and V is TRBV20-1, with D perhaps TRBD2 (5 bases). This CDR3 is built from 12 residues. Germline V gives CDR1 DFQATT, CDR2 SNEGSKA (reference sequence). Trimming stripped 4 bases from V and 10 bases from J, with 16 bases between.

This chain joins TRBV20-1 and TRBJ2-3, with D maybe TRBD1 (5 bases). Between the trimmed V and J ends, which lost 3 bases and 0 bases, there was a span of 22 bases. Germline V gene data show CDR1 as DFQATT and CDR2 as SNEGSKA (reference sequence). This CDR3 contains 18 residues. CDR3 sequence: CSARSRSGPWISTDTQYF. DNA of the CDR3: TGCAGTGCTAGGTCCCGATCAGGGCCTTGGATTAGCACAGATACGCAGTATTTT.

This rearrangement joins TRBV5-1 to TRBJ2-1, with TRBD2 matching over 9 bases. CDR3 length: 17 amino acids. Trimming at V came to 0 bases and at J to 7 bases, leaving 11 bases not matched to a gene. CDR1 SGHRS and CDR2 YFSETQ come from the germline V gene. The CDR3 region is CASSLVSSGIVGNEQFF. The DNA of the CDR3 is TGCGCCAGCAGCTTGGTTTCTAGCGGGATAGTGGGGAATGAGCAGTTCTTC. Variable domain in full (rest from reference TRBV5-1 and TRBJ2-1): KAGVTQTPRYLIKTRGQQVTLSCSPISGHRSVSWYQQTPGQGLQFLFEYFSETQRNKGNFPGRFSGRQFSNSRSEMNVSTLELGDSALYLCASSLVSSGIVGNEQFFGPGTRLTVL.

This clonotype was counted a few times. The chain employs TRBV20-1 and TRBJ2-5, with 13 nucleotides matching TRBD2. The J call is doubtful: the DNA matches TRBJ2-1 better. This CDR3 has 15 residues. Per the germline V gene, CDR1 is DFQATT and CDR2 is SNEGSKA (reference sequence). This CDR3 reads CSATPLAGGWSEQFF. In DNA, the CDR3 is TGCAGTGCGACTCCACTAGCGGGAGGGTGGAGTGAGCAGTTCTTC.

In DNA, the CDR3 is TGCAGTGCTAGCCGGGGGACTGACAGCGTGGAGACCCAGTACTTC. It is translated as CSASRGTDSVETQYF. The chain employs TRBV20-1 and TRBJ2-1; D is possibly TRBD2 (6 bases). The DNA end is more similar to TRBJ2-5, so the J call may be wrong. CDR3 length equals 15 residues. Looked up from germline, CDR1 is DFQATT and CDR2 is SNEGSKA (reference sequence).

In its sample, this clonotype was seen a few times. The CDR3 coding sequence is TGCAGTGCTGGCCCCTGGGACACTGAAGCTTTCTTT. Encoded protein: CSAGPWDTEAFF. The rearrangement joins TRBV20-1 to TRBJ1-1; the D is unclear. The V gene lost 5 bases and the J gene lost 3 bases, with 10 bases spanning the gap. The CDR3 has 12 residues. CDR1 and CDR2 from the germline V gene are DFQATT and SNEGSKA (reference sequence).

This clonotype was detected only a few times. The genes are TRBV6-5 and TRBJ1-2, with 7 positions matching TRBD1. The V gene end was trimmed by 2 bases and the J gene end by 6 bases; junction bases not matched to a gene: 9. CDR1 is MNHEY and CDR2 is SVGAGI in the germline V gene. This CDR3 contains 15 residues. The DNA of the CDR3 is TGTGCCAGCAGTTACGGGGGACAGCCAGTCGATGGCTACACCTTC. As protein: CASSYGGQPVDGYTF.

A few counts support this clonotype. V usage is TRBV11-3 and J usage is TRBJ2-1; 14 bases fit TRBD2. The CDR3 totals 16 residues. Germline V gene data show CDR1 as SGHNT and CDR2 as YENEEA. Unmatched junction bases numbered 5, after V lost 5 bases and J lost 5 bases. The CDR3 protein is CASSAGLAGEDNEQFF. CDR3 DNA: TGTGCCAGCAGCGCGGGACTAGCGGGAGAGGACAATGAGCAGTTCTTC.

The chain recombines TRBV5-4 with TRBJ2-3, with a weak D call TRBD1 (5 bases). This CDR3 is built from 14 residues. Trimming shortened V by 4 bases and J by 6 bases, and 15 bases separated the two germline ends. From germline, CDR1 is SGHNT and CDR2 YYREEE (reference sequence). Written as DNA, the CDR3 is TGTGCCAGCAGCCCGGTAAAGGGGTGGGATACGCAGTATTTT. The encoded protein is CASSPVKGWDTQYF.

This clonotype was seen a handful of times. The chain uses TRBV20-1 and TRBJ2-7; TRBD2 agrees at 11 bases. V lost 3 bases to trimming and J lost 3 bases; unmatched junction nucleotides: 7. The germline V gene encodes CDR1 DFQATT and CDR2 SNEGSKA (reference sequence). This CDR3 is built from 15 residues. The CDR3 DNA reads TGCAGTGCTAGGGCGACTAGCGGGACACTCTACGAGCAGTACTTC. This gives the protein CSARATSGTLYEQYF.

The V call is TRBV4-3, the J call TRBJ2-3; D is uncertain. V was clipped by 1 base and J by 6 bases, with 8 bases between them. This CDR3 region has 13 residues. Germline loops: CDR1 LGHNA, CDR2 YSLEER. The chain's CDR3 is CASSQGMSDTQYF. The CDR3 nucleotides read TGCGCCAGCAGCCAAGGCATGTCGGATACGCAGTATTTT.

This clonotype has only a few counts. The V gene is TRBV28, the J gene TRBJ2-7, with 11 bases aligning to TRBD2. The V and J ends lost 5 bases and 5 bases, in that order; junction bases with no gene match: 5. CDR1 and CDR2 (germline): MDHEN, SYDVKM. The CDR3 spans 14 residues. The CDR3 nucleotides read TGTGCCAGCAGTCTAGCGGGAGGAGGCAACGAGCAGTACTTC. Protein: CASSLAGGGNEQYF.

This rearrangement joins TRBV29-1 to TRBJ2-2; D remains ambiguous. The V and J ends lost 3 bases and 7 bases respectively, with 6 bases between them. Germline V gives CDR1 SQVTM, CDR2 ANQGSEA. CDR3 length equals 11 residues. The CDR3 protein is CSVDVLGELFF. CDR3 DNA sequence: TGCAGCGTTGACGTACTCGGGGAGCTGTTTTTT.

CDR3 sequence reads: CSVADSPETQYF. CDR3 coding DNA: TGCAGCGTTGCCGACAGCCCGGAGACCCAGTACTTC. The chain links TRBV29-1 to TRBJ2-5; possibly TRBD1 for D (5 bases). V shed 4 bases and J shed 5 bases, with 11 bases lying between them. CDR1 and CDR2 (germline): SQVTM, ANQGSEA. This CDR3 is built from 12 residues.

The chain couples TRBV5-1 to TRBJ2-7; 7 nucleotides match TRBD2. This CDR3 contains 14 residues. CDR1 is SGHRS, CDR2 YFSETQ, per germline. J gave up 3 bases and V 1 base, and 4 bases lay outside the gene matches. DNA of the CDR3: TGCGCCAGCAGCTTGTCTCGGGAGGACTACGAGCAGTACTTC. Protein: CASSLSREDYEQYF.

The rearrangement joins TRBV12-3 or TRBV12-4 to TRBJ2-5, with TRBD2 identical over 8 bases. Unmatched junction bases numbered 7, after V lost 3 bases and J lost 4 bases. This CDR3 comprises 15 residues. DNA for the CDR3: TGTGCCAGCAGTTTTTCGGGAGGGCGGGGAGAGACCCAGTACTTC. The encoded protein is CASSFSGGRGETQYF.

This chain uses TRBV27 with TRBJ2-1; D gene unclear. V was clipped by 4 bases and J by 8 bases, with 12 bases between them. Germline V CDR1 and CDR2: MNHEY, SMNVEV (reference sequence). The CDR3 totals 13 residues. This chain's CDR3 is CASSSLTIDEQFF. The DNA for the CDR3 is TGTGCCAGCAGTTCCCTCACGATCGATGAGCAGTTCTTC.

DNA for the CDR3: TGTGCCAGTTCCGGCTCTAAAGCTTTCTTT. Translation: CASSGSKAFF. The gene calls are TRBV25-1 and TRBJ1-1; unclear D gene. The V and J ends lost 9 bases and 9 bases respectively, with 11 bases between them. The CDR3 runs 10 residues. Germline V gives CDR1 MGHDK, CDR2 SYGVNS.

This clonotype was seen only a few times. The chain recombines TRBV15 with TRBJ2-5; 7 nucleotides line up with TRBD2. CDR3 length: 19 amino acids. V lost 1 base and J lost 4; bases outside the gene matches: 18. CDR1 is LNHNV and CDR2 is YYDKDF in the germline V gene (reference sequence). The CDR3 region is CATSRGDLTAGVGVETQYF. The CDR3 DNA follows: TGTGCCACCAGCAGAGGCGATCTAACTGCGGGAGTTGGGGTAGAGACCCAGTACTTC.

This clonotype has a handful of counts. The chain recombines TRBV27 with TRBJ1-3; D is ambiguous. Germline CDR1 MNHEY, CDR2 SMNVEV (reference sequence). V was trimmed by 0 bases and J by 8 bases, leaving 11 bases between them. This CDR3 contains 14 residues. The CDR3 coding sequence is TGTGCCAGCAGTTTATCTATACTTGGCGACACCATATATTTT. Protein sequence: CASSLSILGDTIYF.

V and J are TRBV7-9 and TRBJ2-3; 9 nucleotides align to TRBD1. The V and J ends lost 6 bases and 2 bases, in that order; junction bases with no gene match: 6. This CDR3 is built from 15 residues. The germline V gene encodes CDR1 SEHNR and CDR2 FQNEAQ (reference sequence). The CDR3 reads CASRPGTGPTDTQYF. The CDR3 bases are TGTGCCAGCAGACCGGGGACAGGGCCCACAGATACGCAGTATTTT.

The chain links TRBV7-9 to TRBJ2-1; TRBD1 matches 7 bases. Germline V gene data show CDR1 as SEHNR and CDR2 as FQNEAQ (reference sequence). This CDR3 has 16 residues. Losses at the gene ends were 0 bases for V and 6 bases for J; bases not matched to a gene: 8. CDR3 in DNA: TGTGCCAGCAGCTTAGCAGGGGGCCCGGGCCTCAATGAGCAGTTCTTC. Amino acid sequence: CASSLAGGPGLNEQFF. The variable domain in full, completed from reference TRBV7-9 and TRBJ2-1, reads DTGVSQNPRHKITKRGQNVTFRCDPISEHNRLYWYRQTLGQGPEFLTYFQNEAQLEKSRLLSDRFSAERPKGSFSTLEIQRTEQGDSAMYLCASSLAGGPGLNEQFFGPGTRLTVL.